The text below deals with one T cell receptor (beta chain). The target antigen is unknown. The sample belongs to a study of T cell responses to AZD1222 COVID-19 vaccine. Libraries were prepared by immunoSEQ multiplex PCR; TCRdb keeps only in-frame clonotypes and omits some of them. The sample records some 250,000 clones, about 94% being singletons. CDR3 length: 16 residues. Trimming cost V 3 bases and J 0 bases; bases outside gene matches: 4. CDR1 and CDR2 from the germline V gene are LGHDT and YNNKEL (reference sequence). Both about-4-week and about-12-week second-dose recipients were combined. General observations from the study: Nearly half of spike-specific TCRs reportedly target variant regions that are unmutated in the B.1.351 and B.1.1.7 variants. Only after the peak T cell response were repertoires sampled. The span of vaccine-associated CD4 TCRs extended across spike, with dominance at 160-218 and 743-854.

The chain carries TRBV3-1 (or the pseudogene TRBV3-2) and TRBJ2-3; 9 nucleotides match TRBD2. The sequenced sample was peripheral blood, obtained 28 days after the second AZD1222 dose. The clonotype originates from an adult who received the AZD1222 COVID-19 vaccine. The CDR3 loop is CASSQMAGGSTDTQYF. The CDR3 DNA is TGTGCCAGCAGCCAGATGGCGGGGGGGAGCACAGATACGCAGTATTTT.